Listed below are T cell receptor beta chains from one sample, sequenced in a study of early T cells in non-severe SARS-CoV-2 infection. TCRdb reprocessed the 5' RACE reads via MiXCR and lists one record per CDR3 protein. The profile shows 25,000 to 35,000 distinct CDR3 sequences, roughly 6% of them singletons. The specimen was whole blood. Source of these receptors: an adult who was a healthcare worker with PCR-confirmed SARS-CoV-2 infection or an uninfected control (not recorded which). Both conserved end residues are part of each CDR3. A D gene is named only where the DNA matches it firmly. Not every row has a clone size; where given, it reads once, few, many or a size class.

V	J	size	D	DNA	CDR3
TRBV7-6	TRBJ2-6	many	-	TGTGCCAGCAGCCGGACTGGGGCCAACGTCCTGACTTTC	CASSRTGANVLTF
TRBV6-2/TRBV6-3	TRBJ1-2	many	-	TGTGCCAGCAGTTACTCGCTGCAGAACTATGGCTACACCTTC	CASSYSLQNYGYTF
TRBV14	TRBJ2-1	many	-	TGTGCCAGCAGCCGTCTTAGGGGGAGTGGGAGATCGAATGAGCAGTTCTTC	CASSRLRGSGRSNEQFF
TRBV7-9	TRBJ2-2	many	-	TGTGCCAGCAGCTTAGCGAGCGGCCCCGCCTTGGGGGGGCTGGACACCGGGGAGCTGTTTTTT	CASSLASGPALGGLDTGELFF
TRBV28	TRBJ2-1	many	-	TGTGCCAGCAGTTTAGGTGGGTTGTCCTACAATGAGCAGTTCTTC	CASSLGGLSYNEQFF
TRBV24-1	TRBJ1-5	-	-	TGTGCCACCAGTGTAGGCGGGGGTCGGGCCCAGCATTTT	CATSVGGGRAQHF
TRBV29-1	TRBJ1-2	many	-	TGCAGCGTTGAGGGACGGCACGATGGCTACACCTTC	CSVEGRHDGYTF
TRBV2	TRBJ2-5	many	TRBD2	TGTGCCAGCAGTGATGTACTAGCGAAAGAGACCCAGTACTTC	CASSDVLAKETQYF
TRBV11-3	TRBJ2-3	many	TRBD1	TGTGCCAGCAGCACCTTTCTCGGGACAGGGTCTTTTGGTACGCAGTATTTT	CASSTFLGTGSFGTQYF
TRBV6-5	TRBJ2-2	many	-	TGTGCCAGCAGTTACGCCGGGGAGCTGTTTTTT	CASSYAGELFF
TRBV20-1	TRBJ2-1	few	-	TGCAGTGCTAGAGGTCCGGCAGAGACAAATGAGCAGTTCTTC	CSARGPAETNEQFF
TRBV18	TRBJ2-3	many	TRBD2	TGTGCCAGCTCACGCGAGACTAGCGGGACCACAGATACGCAGTATTTT	CASSRETSGTTDTQYF
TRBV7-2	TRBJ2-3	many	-	TGTGCCAGCAGCTTAGGAGGGATAGGCACAGATACGCAGTATTTT	CASSLGGIGTDTQYF
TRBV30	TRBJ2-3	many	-	TGTGCCTGGAGCAGGGTCGGGAGTGGCACAGATACGCAGTATTTT	CAWSRVGSGTDTQYF
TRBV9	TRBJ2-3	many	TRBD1	TGTGCCAGCAGCGAAGGGGGACAGTACTATACAGATACGCAGTATTTT	CASSEGGQYYTDTQYF
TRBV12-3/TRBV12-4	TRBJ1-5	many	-	TGTGCCAGCGCTAAACTTGGGGGCAATCAGCCCCAGCATTTT	CASAKLGGNQPQHF
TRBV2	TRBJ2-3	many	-	TGTGCCACTTCGGGCACAGATACGCAGTATTTT	CATSGTDTQYF
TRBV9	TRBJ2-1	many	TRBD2	TGTGCCAGCAGCGTAGCTACACTAGCGGGAGTAGAGCAGTTCTTC	CASSVATLAGVEQFF
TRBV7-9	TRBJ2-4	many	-	TGTGCCAGCACCGACTTTTCGGTATCGTTAGCCAAAAACATTCAGTACTTC	CASTDFSVSLAKNIQYF
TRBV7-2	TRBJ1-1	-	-	TGTGCCAGCAGCTTGACAGCTTTCACTGAAGCTTTCTTT	CASSLTAFTEAFF
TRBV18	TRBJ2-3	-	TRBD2	TGTGCCAGCTCACCATCCCGGGAGGGTTACACAGATACGCAGTATTTT	CASSPSREGYTDTQYF
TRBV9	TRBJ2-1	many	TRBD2	TGTGCCAGCAGCGTAGATATAGCGGGGGCTAACAATGAGCAGTTCTTC	CASSVDIAGANNEQFF
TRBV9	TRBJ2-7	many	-	TGTGCCAGCAGCGTAGGCGGCAGCTCCTACGAGCAGTACTTC	CASSVGGSSYEQYF
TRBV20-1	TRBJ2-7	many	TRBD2	TGCAGTGCTAGAGGACTAGCGGGGCCCTCCTACGAGCAGTACTTC	CSARGLAGPSYEQYF
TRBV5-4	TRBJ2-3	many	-	TGTGCCAGCAGCTTGAGGCACCCGGGAGCGCAGTATTTT	CASSLRHPGAQYF
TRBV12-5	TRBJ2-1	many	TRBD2	TGTGCTAGTGGTCCATATATAGCGGGGTCCTACAATGAGCAGTTCTTC	CASGPYIAGSYNEQFF
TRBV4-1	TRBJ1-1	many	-	TGCGCCAGCAGCCAAACAGTGAACACTGAAGCTTTCTTT	CASSQTVNTEAFF
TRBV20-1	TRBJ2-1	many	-	TGCAGTGCCACTAGCTGGACTGGGGACTTGTACAATGAGCAGTTCTTC	CSATSWTGDLYNEQFF